Shown below are 7 T cell receptor beta chains from a single sample sequenced in a study of beta chain features in type 1 diabetes. Reverse transcribing all isolated RNA meant expressed TCRB transcripts were sequenced. Clones were sequenced by immunoSEQ multiplex PCR, and TCRdb holds only the in-frame ones, with some missing. This table holds about 650,000 clones, approximately 13% found once. Study results and limitations: Moderate but significant shortening of TCRB CDR3s was recorded in all four CD4+ subsets from Type 1 diabetes patients.

Which antigens these TCRs recognize remains unknown. Material for sequencing was naive CD4+ T cells from blood. Receptor source: a man under 40 with type 1 diabetes.

This clone was detected a few times. Within the sample, other DNA sequences also encode this same CDR3. This chain uses TRBV6-5 with TRBJ1-6, with D unclear. V dropped 6 bases and J dropped 0 bases, with 9 bases sitting between them. The germline V gene has CDR1 MNHEY and CDR2 SVGAGI. The CDR3 length is 15 residues. CDR3 sequence (DNA): TGTGCCAGCAGCCGCGAGAGCTCCTATAATTCACCCCTCCACTTT. It yields the protein CASSRESSYNSPLHF.

Turning to this clone: A read error may produce the germline difference seen at one junction end. The J gene is TRBJ2-7, the V gene TRBV7-2; tentatively, D is TRBD1 (7 bases). The CDR3 sequence is 16 residues long. Per germline, CDR1 SGHTA and CDR2 FQGNSA. The chain's CDR3 is CASSLGGARGTYAQYF. As DNA, the CDR3 is TGTGCCAGCAGCTTAGGCGGGGCCAGGGGGACCTACGCGCAGTACTTC.

The chain recombines TRBV2 with TRBJ2-5, with D tentatively TRBD1 or TRBD2 (5 bases each). Germline V gene data show CDR1 as SNHLY and CDR2 as FYNNEI. CDR3 length equals 14 residues. The V end was cut by 5 bases, the J end by 5 bases, with 15 bases between. CDR3 nucleotides: TGTGCCAGCAGTACTGGGACGGGCGGGGAGACCCAGTACTTC. It is translated as CASSTGTGGETQYF. Variable domain in full (rest from reference TRBV2 and TRBJ2-5): EPEVTQTPSHQVTQMGQEVILRCVPISNHLYFYWYRQILGQKVEFLVSFYNNEISEKSEIFDDQFSVERPDGSNFTLKIRSTKLEDSAMYFCASSTGTGGETQYFGPGTRLLVL.

The V and J genes are TRBV7-2 and TRBJ2-7, with D maybe TRBD1 (6 bases). The CDR3 runs to 14 residues. Germline V gene lookup returns CDR1 SGHTA and CDR2 FQGNSA. V gave up 5 bases and J gave up 1 base, with 12 bases separating them. The CDR3 sequence: CASSPRGESYEQYF. CDR3 DNA sequence: TGTGCCAGCAGCCCCAGGGGAGAGTCCTACGAGCAGTACTTC.

The chain is built from TRBV5-1 and TRBJ2-1, with D perhaps matching TRBD1 (7 bases). CDR3 size: 16 residues. Germline V gene data show CDR1 as SGHRS and CDR2 as YFSETQ. Trimming stripped 0 bases from V and 8 bases from J, with 18 bases between. CDR3 sequence: CASSLADREDGDEQFF. The DNA of the CDR3 is TGCGCCAGCAGCTTGGCAGACAGGGAGGACGGAGATGAGCAGTTCTTC. Variable domain in full (rest from reference TRBV5-1 and TRBJ2-1): KAGVTQTPRYLIKTRGQQVTLSCSPISGHRSVSWYQQTPGQGLQFLFEYFSETQRNKGNFPGRFSGRQFSNSRSEMNVSTLELGDSALYLCASSLADREDGDEQFFGPGTRLTVL.

This clone was detected a few times. This sequence joins TRBV9 and TRBJ2-2, with D possibly TRBD2 on 5 matching bases. V dropped 0 bases and J dropped 10 bases, with 10 bases sitting between them. Germline CDR1 reads SGDLS; CDR2 reads YYNGEE. The CDR3 runs to 13 residues. This CDR3 reads CASSVDDREELFF. In DNA, the CDR3 is TGTGCCAGCAGCGTAGATGATCGGGAGGAGCTGTTTTTT. The whole variable domain, filled in from reference TRBV9 and TRBJ2-2, reads DSGVTQTPKHLITATGQRVTLRCSPRSGDLSVYWYQQSLDQGLQFLIQYYNGEERAKGNILERFSAQQFPDLHSELNLSSLELGDSALYFCASSVDDREELFFGEGSRLTVL.

The chain recombines TRBV2 with TRBJ2-7, with 8 bases that match TRBD1. This CDR3 has 13 amino acids. The J segment lost 3 bases and the V segment lost 7 bases, leaving 5 bases of the junction unmatched. Germline V gene sequence: CDR1 SNHLY, CDR2 FYNNEI. The CDR3 nucleotides are TGTGCCAGCACCGGCGACAGGGGCTACGAGCAGTACTTC. This codes for CASTGDRGYEQYF. Full variable domain (rest looked up from reference TRBV2 and TRBJ2-7): EPEVTQTPSHQVTQMGQEVILRCVPISNHLYFYWYRQILGQKVEFLVSFYNNEISEKSEIFDDQFSVERPDGSNFTLKIRSTKLEDSAMYFCASTGDRGYEQYFGPGTRLTVT.